The 23 T cell receptor beta chains presented below share a single source sample, sequenced in a study of cytomegalovirus exposure and HLA in healthy donors. The study ran its PCR with 60 Vbeta and 13 Jbeta primers. Generated by immunoSEQ multiplex PCR, the TCRdb table keeps only in-frame clones and is missing some. The table lists approximately 140,000 clones, 80% of them singletons. The sequencing sample was made of PBMCs. These receptors were collected from a man aged 30 to 39 in good health and CMV-seronegative.

V and J are TRBV9 and TRBJ2-3; 15 bases are a match to TRBD2. The germline V gene has CDR1 SGDLS and CDR2 YYNGEE. Trimming removed 1 base from V and 5 bases from J; junction bases left unmatched: 2. This CDR3 spans 16 amino acids. The CDR3 loop is CASSVPGLAGGDTQYF. The CDR3 DNA sequence: TGTGCCAGCAGCGTACCGGGACTAGCGGGAGGAGATACGCAGTATTTT.

This chain uses TRBV5-1 with TRBJ2-3; D call uncertain. The V end was cut by 0 bases, the J end by 6 bases, with 8 bases between. CDR3 size: 13 residues. Germline-derived CDR1 and CDR2 are SGHRS and YFSETQ. CDR3 DNA: TGCGCCAGCAGCTTGGCCCCACAGGATACGCAGTATTTT. This sequence encodes CASSLAPQDTQYF.

The rearrangement links TRBV29-1 to TRBJ1-3; tentative D call: TRBD1 (6 bases). V was cut by 7 bases and J by 14 bases, with 18 bases left in between. CDR1 and CDR2 from the germline V gene are SQVTM and ANQGSEA. The CDR3 consists of 11 residues. The CDR3 here is CSGTDSRNLYF. In DNA form, the CDR3 reads TGCAGCGGAACGGACAGCCGGAACTTATATTTT.

The V gene is TRBV29-1, the J gene TRBJ2-2; a weak D match, TRBD2 (5 bases). Looked up from germline, CDR1 is SQVTM and CDR2 is ANQGSEA. V lost 4 bases, J lost 5 bases, and 11 bases lay in between. This CDR3 comprises 13 residues. The CDR3 is CSVGLGITGELFF. The DNA of the CDR3 is TGCAGCGTTGGACTCGGGATTACCGGGGAGCTGTTTTTT.

The table lists this clone with a count of one. CDR3 amino acids: CASKPGTGYSYEQYF. CDR3 DNA: TGCGCCAGCAAGCCCGGGACAGGGTATTCCTACGAGCAGTACTTC. The V call is TRBV10-2, the J call TRBJ2-7, with 9 positions matching TRBD1. V gave up 7 bases and J gave up 1 base; unmatched junction bases: 8. Germline CDR1 reads WSHSY; CDR2 reads SAAADI. There are 15 residues in the CDR3.

The J gene is TRBJ1-3, the V gene TRBV16; no definite D call. There are 17 residues in the CDR3. In germline, CDR1 is KGHSY, CDR2 FQNENV. V dropped 3 bases and J dropped 0 bases, with 15 bases sitting between them. CDR3 coding DNA: TGTGCCAGCAGCCACTCCCCGAGAACAGACTCTGGAAACACCATATATTTT. Translated: CASSHSPRTDSGNTIYF.

The chain uses TRBV5-1 and TRBJ2-3; tentative D call: TRBD1 (6 bases). CDR1 SGHRS and CDR2 YFSETQ come from the germline V gene. The V and J ends lost 4 bases and 1 base respectively, with 10 bases between them. The length of the CDR3 is 14 residues. CDR3 loop: CASSRQEGTDTQYF. The CDR3 nucleotides are TGCGCCAGCAGCCGACAGGAGGGCACAGATACGCAGTATTTT. The full variable domain, rest sourced from reference TRBV5-1 and TRBJ2-3, is KAGVTQTPRYLIKTRGQQVTLSCSPISGHRSVSWYQQTPGQGLQFLFEYFSETQRNKGNFPGRFSGRQFSNSRSEMNVSTLELGDSALYLCASSRQEGTDTQYFGPGTRLTVL.

The rearrangement uses TRBV28 and TRBJ2-5, with TRBD2 identical over 10 bases. The CDR3 length is 15 residues. Unmatched junction bases numbered 8, after V lost 6 bases and J lost 4 bases. Germline values: CDR1 MDHEN, CDR2 SYDVKM. The CDR3 loop reads CASSPPAGGLETQYF. The DNA for the CDR3 is TGTGCCAGCAGCCCCCCAGCGGGGGGGCTAGAGACCCAGTACTTC.

The chain joins TRBV5-1 to TRBJ2-7, with 7 bases fitting TRBD2. V was pared by 4 bases and J by 5 bases, with 12 bases of the junction left unmatched. The CDR3 runs to 15 residues. Germline CDR1 is SGHRS and CDR2 is YFSETQ. DNA for the CDR3: TGCGCCAGCAGCCGGGCCCAGCGGGAAATCGACGAGCAGTACTTC. Translated: CASSRAQREIDEQYF.

The V call is TRBV5-1, the J call TRBJ1-2; D is perhaps TRBD1 (6 bases). Trimming cost V 4 bases and J 5 bases, with 18 bases left between them. The germline CDR1 and CDR2 sequences are SGHRS and YFSETQ. This CDR3 comprises 15 residues. In nucleotides, the CDR3 is TGCGCCAGCAGCCCCTCCCCCAGGACAGTTTATGGCTACACCTTC. Translating it yields CASSPSPRTVYGYTF.

The CDR3 coding sequence is TGTGCCACCAGCAGGAGGGACAGGGCAGAGACCCAGTACTTC. Protein sequence: CATSRRDRAETQYF. The chain links TRBV15 to TRBJ2-5, with 9 nucleotides matching TRBD1. Germline V CDR1 and CDR2: LNHNV, YYDKDF (reference sequence). The V gene end was trimmed by 3 bases and the J gene end by 4 bases; junction bases not matched to a gene: 3. CDR3 length: 14 amino acids.

The chain recombines TRBV5-6 with TRBJ1-2; D gene ambiguous. With 3 bases removed from V and 8 bases from J, the gap between germline ends came to 11 bases. The CDR3 length is 12 residues. The germline V gene encodes CDR1 SGHDT and CDR2 YYEEEE. CDR3 sequence: CASSSLLGGYTF. Written as DNA, the CDR3 is TGTGCCAGCAGCTCGTTGCTAGGAGGCTACACCTTC.

The rearrangement uses TRBV30 and TRBJ1-2; D is perhaps TRBD1 (5 bases). CDR3 length: 18 residues. Germline values: CDR1 GTSNPN, CDR2 SVGIG (reference sequence). Trimming shortened V by 0 bases and J by 2 bases, and 22 bases separated the two germline ends. The CDR3 region is CAWSVPSRAEKKNYGYTF. CDR3 coding DNA: TGTGCCTGGAGTGTACCGAGCAGGGCCGAGAAAAAAAACTATGGCTACACCTTC.

The rearrangement uses TRBV7-8 and TRBJ2-7; a weak D match, TRBD2 (6 bases). V was pared by 7 bases and J by 4 bases, with 14 bases between. The germline CDR1 and CDR2 sequences are SGHVS and FQNEAQ. The CDR3 is 13 amino acids. The CDR3, as DNA: TGTGCCAGCACCTCGGGTCGGGGGTACGAGCAGTACTTC. Translating it yields CASTSGRGYEQYF.

V gene TRBV2 combines with J gene TRBJ2-3; 7 nucleotides align to TRBD2. The length of the CDR3 is 12 residues. V shed 6 bases and J 5 bases; nucleotides not matched to a gene: 2. The germline gives CDR1 SNHLY, CDR2 FYNNEI. This chain's CDR3 is CASRRGRDTQYF. DNA for the CDR3: TGTGCCAGCAGGCGGGGGAGAGATACGCAGTATTTT.

J is TRBJ1-1 and V is TRBV29-1, with D unclear. CDR1 and CDR2 (germline): SQVTM, ANQGSEA. The CDR3 length is 11 residues. Trimming removed 4 bases from V and 3 bases from J, with 6 bases in between. The CDR3: CSVGHHTEAFF. The CDR3 DNA reads TGCAGCGTTGGACACCACACTGAAGCTTTCTTT.

The genes are TRBV27 and TRBJ2-7, with TRBD1 identical over 7 bases. Germline V gives CDR1 MNHEY, CDR2 SMNVEV (reference sequence). This CDR3 contains 14 residues. V was clipped by 6 bases and J by 3 bases; unmatched bases: 8. CDR3 DNA: TGTGCCAGCAGCCGACAGGGTCGAGGCTACGAGCAGTACTTC. Its protein is CASSRQGRGYEQYF.

As DNA, the CDR3 is TGTGCCAGCAGCTCAGAAGGGGGTTCGGTGAACACTGAAGCTTTCTTT. Translated, it gives CASSSEGGSVNTEAFF. The chain couples TRBV5-4 to TRBJ1-1; D is perhaps TRBD1 (6 bases). The V end was cut by 3 bases, the J end by 0 bases, with 15 bases between. CDR1 is SGHNT, CDR2 YYREEE, per germline (reference sequence). The CDR3 runs to 16 residues.

The chain's CDR3 is CATSSRQGRTYEQYF. CDR3 DNA: TGTGCCACCAGCAGTCGGCAGGGCCGCACCTACGAGCAGTACTTC. V and J are TRBV15 and TRBJ2-5, with a weak D call TRBD1 (5 bases). The J call may be mistaken, given a closer DNA end match to TRBJ2-7. CDR3 length equals 15 residues. Germline V gives CDR1 LNHNV, CDR2 YYDKDF (reference sequence).

V usage is TRBV2 and J usage is TRBJ1-2, with D uncertain. Trimming pared 7 bases from V and 2 bases from J, leaving 8 bases between. This CDR3 is 12 amino acids long. Germline V gene sequence: CDR1 SNHLY, CDR2 FYNNEI. The CDR3 protein is CASTKSNYGYTF. In nucleotides, the CDR3 is TGTGCCAGCACTAAGTCAAACTATGGCTACACCTTC.

V usage is TRBV5-8 and J usage is TRBJ1-6; maybe TRBD1 (5 bases). The CDR3 is 14 amino acids. The V gene lost 2 bases and the J gene lost 14 bases, with 17 bases spanning the gap. Germline V gene sequence: CDR1 SGHTS, CDR2 YDEGEE. The CDR3 loop is CASSLRTPMGSLHF. CDR3 sequence (DNA): TGTGCCAGCAGCTTAAGGACACCCATGGGGTCCCTCCACTTT.

The chain joins TRBV7-9 to TRBJ1-4, with a weak D call TRBD1 (6 bases). The CDR3 covers 16 residues. The germline CDR1 and CDR2 sequences are SEHNR and FQNEAQ (reference sequence). The V end lost 4 bases, the J end lost 7 bases, and 19 bases lay between the germline ends. CDR3 bases: TGTGCCAGCAGCTCCGGGGGGGCAGTTATTCGTGAAAAACTGTTTTTT. This sequence encodes CASSSGGAVIREKLFF.

The V call is TRBV5-1, the J call TRBJ2-7; 9 bases are shared with TRBD1. This CDR3 spans 15 amino acids. The V and J ends lost 4 bases and 2 bases, in that order; junction bases with no gene match: 7. CDR1 and CDR2 (germline): SGHRS, YFSETQ. CDR3 protein: CASSLRTGATYEQYF. The CDR3 DNA is TGCGCCAGCAGCCTACGGACAGGGGCCACCTACGAGCAGTACTTC. Together with reference TRBV5-1 and TRBJ2-7, the CDR3 gives the full variable domain: KAGVTQTPRYLIKTRGQQVTLSCSPISGHRSVSWYQQTPGQGLQFLFEYFSETQRNKGNFPGRFSGRQFSNSRSEMNVSTLELGDSALYLCASSLRTGATYEQYFGPGTRLTVT.